This T cell receptor beta chain was found in a study of T cell responses to AZD1222 COVID-19 vaccine. Data came from immunoSEQ multiplex PCR; TCRdb stores just in-frame clones and leaves some out. The repertoire consists of tens of thousands of clones, with over 75% occurring once and the leading ten covering around 20%. The V gene's germline CDR1 is MNHEY and CDR2 SVGAGI. The CDR3 consists of 15 residues. Germline trimming cut 5 bases from V and 15 bases from J; bases unmatched to any gene: 17. The V call is TRBV6-5, the J call TRBJ2-1; 9 bases match TRBD1. The receptor comes from an adult in good health. The material sequenced was peripheral blood, taken on day 0 of AZD1222 vaccination. The CDR3 DNA reads TGTGCCAGCAGTACTACAGGGGGCTTGTGGGAACGGCGGTTCTTC. It is translated as CASSTTGGLWERRFF.